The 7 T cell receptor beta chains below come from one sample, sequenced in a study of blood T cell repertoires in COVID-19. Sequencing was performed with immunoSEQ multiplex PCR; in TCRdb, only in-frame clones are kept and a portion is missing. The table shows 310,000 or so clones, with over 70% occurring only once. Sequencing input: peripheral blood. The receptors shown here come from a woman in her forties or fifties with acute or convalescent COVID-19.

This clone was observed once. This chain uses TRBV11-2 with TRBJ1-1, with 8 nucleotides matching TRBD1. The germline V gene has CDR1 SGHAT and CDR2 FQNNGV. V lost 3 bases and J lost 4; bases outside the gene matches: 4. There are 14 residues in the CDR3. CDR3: CASSFTTGGTEAFF. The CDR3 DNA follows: TGTGCCAGCAGCTTCACCACAGGGGGCACTGAAGCTTTCTTT. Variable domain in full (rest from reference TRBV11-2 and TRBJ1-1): EAGVAQSPRYKIIEKRQSVAFWCNPISGHATLYWYQQILGQGPKLLIQFQNNGVVDDSQLPKDRFSAERLKGVDSTLKIQPAKLEDSAVYLCASSFTTGGTEAFFGQGTRLTVV.

The CDR3 nucleotides read TGTGCCAGTAGTATCACTAGCGGGGGGACCTACGAGCAGTACTTC. Translation gives CASSITSGGTYEQYF. The chain has TRBV19 and TRBJ2-7, with 12 positions matching TRBD2. The V gene end was trimmed by 3 bases and the J gene end by 2 bases; junction bases not matched to a gene: 2. CDR3 length: 15 residues. Germline-derived CDR1 and CDR2 are LNHDA and SQIVND (reference sequence).

The CDR3: CASSSGTGNTGELFF. In DNA, the CDR3 is TGCGCCAGCTCTTCCGGGACAGGGAACACCGGGGAGCTGTTTTTT. This chain joins TRBV4-1 and TRBJ2-2; 8 bases match TRBD1. The V segment lost 8 bases and the J segment 1 base; nucleotides outside the gene matches: 6. This CDR3 is 15 amino acids long. In germline, CDR1 is MGHRA, CDR2 YSYEKL.

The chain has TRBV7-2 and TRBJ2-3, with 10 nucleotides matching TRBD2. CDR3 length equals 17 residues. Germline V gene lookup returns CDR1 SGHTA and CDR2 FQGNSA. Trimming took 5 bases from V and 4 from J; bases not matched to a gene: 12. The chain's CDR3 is CASSPAFVAGGADTQYF. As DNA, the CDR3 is TGTGCCAGCAGCCCTGCGTTTGTAGCGGGGGGCGCAGATACGCAGTATTTT.

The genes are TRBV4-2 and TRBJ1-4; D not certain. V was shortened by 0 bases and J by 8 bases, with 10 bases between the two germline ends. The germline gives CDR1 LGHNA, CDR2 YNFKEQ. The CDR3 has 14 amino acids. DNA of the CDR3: TGTGCCAGCAGCCAAGATCGGGGTAGGGAAAAACTGTTTTTT. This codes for CASSQDRGREKLFF.

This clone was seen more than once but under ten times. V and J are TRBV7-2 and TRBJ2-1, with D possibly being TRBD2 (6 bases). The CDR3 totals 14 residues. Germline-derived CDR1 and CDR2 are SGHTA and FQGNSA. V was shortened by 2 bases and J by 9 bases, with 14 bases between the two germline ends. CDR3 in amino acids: CASSLSPGAGEQFF. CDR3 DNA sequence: TGTGCCAGCAGCTTATCGCCGGGAGCAGGTGAGCAGTTCTTC. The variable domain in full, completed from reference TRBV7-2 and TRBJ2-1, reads GAGVSQSPSNKVTEKGKDVELRCDPISGHTALYWYRQSLGQGLEFLIYFQGNSAPDKSGLPSDRFSAERTGGSVSTLTIQRTQQEDSAVYLCASSLSPGAGEQFFGPGTRLTVL.

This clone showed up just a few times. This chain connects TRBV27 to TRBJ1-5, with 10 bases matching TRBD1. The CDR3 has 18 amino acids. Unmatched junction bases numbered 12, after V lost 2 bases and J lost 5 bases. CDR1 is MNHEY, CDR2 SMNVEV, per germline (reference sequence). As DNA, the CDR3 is TGTGCCAGCAGTTTAAGGGTAGGGACAGGGGTGTGGGATCAGCCCCAGCATTTT. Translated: CASSLRVGTGVWDQPQHF.